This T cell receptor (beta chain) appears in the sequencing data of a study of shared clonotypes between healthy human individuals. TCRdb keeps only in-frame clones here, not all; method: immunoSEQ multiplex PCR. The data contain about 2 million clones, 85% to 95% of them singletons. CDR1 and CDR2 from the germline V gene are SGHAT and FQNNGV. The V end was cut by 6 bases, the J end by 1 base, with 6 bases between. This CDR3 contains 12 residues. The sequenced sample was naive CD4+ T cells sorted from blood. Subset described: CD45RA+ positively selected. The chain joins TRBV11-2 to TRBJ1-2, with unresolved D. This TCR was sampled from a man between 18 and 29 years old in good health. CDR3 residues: CASRGDNYGYTF. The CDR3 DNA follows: TGTGCCAGCAGGGGTGATAACTATGGCTACACCTTC.